What follows describes a single T cell receptor (beta chain). The antigen is not known. The CDR3 runs 13 residues. V shed 7 bases and J 8 bases; nucleotides not matched to a gene: 6. Germline assignment: CDR1 SGHTA and CDR2 FQGTGA. This specimen belongs to a study of T cell responses to AZD1222 COVID-19 vaccine. General study results and limits: Baseline seropositivity characterized only six AZD1222 recipients. Once two AZD1222 doses were given, Spike-specific TCR breadth and depth went up.

Libraries were prepared by immunoSEQ multiplex PCR; TCRdb keeps only in-frame clonotypes and omits some of them. The sample lists 100,000 to 150,000 clones, around 84% occurring once. This receptor was taken from an adult in good health. Sequencing was performed on peripheral blood, taken on day 0 of AZD1222 vaccination. This chain connects TRBV7-3 to TRBJ1-5; TRBD1 matches 9 bases. This CDR3 is CASTYRGREPQHF. In DNA form, the CDR3 reads TGTGCCAGCACTTACAGGGGGCGAGAGCCCCAGCATTTT.